This T cell receptor beta chain was captured by sequencing in a study of T cells in women clearing cervical HPV infection. All participants had a single incident cervical HPV16 infection, and prevalent HPV16 infections were excluded. CDR1 SNHLY and CDR2 FYNNEI come from the germline V gene. The CDR3 covers 15 residues. Trimming left V 11 bases short and J 0 bases short, with 18 bases between. General study points: CIN3+ cases had significantly higher TCR richness than controls; evenness did not differ.

About this clone: As yet, its antigen is unknown. With the read ending 3 residues before the CDR3 end, the germline J gene is used to fill in that end.

Sequencing used immunoSEQ multiplex PCR; TCRdb keeps in-frame clones, though not all of them. Seen in this sample are 40,000 to 55,000 clones; the ten most common clones hold approximately 0.98%. The sequenced sample was blood buffy coat. This chain joins TRBV2 and TRBJ2-3; the D gene is possibly TRBD1 (6 bases). This TCR came from a woman aged 18-70 years with a cervical HPV16 infection that either progressed to CIN3+ or cleared (not recorded which). This CDR3 reads CADGQTALSTDTQYF. The sequenced part of the CDR3 DNA is TGTGCCGACGGACAGACTGCCCTTAGCACAGATACG.